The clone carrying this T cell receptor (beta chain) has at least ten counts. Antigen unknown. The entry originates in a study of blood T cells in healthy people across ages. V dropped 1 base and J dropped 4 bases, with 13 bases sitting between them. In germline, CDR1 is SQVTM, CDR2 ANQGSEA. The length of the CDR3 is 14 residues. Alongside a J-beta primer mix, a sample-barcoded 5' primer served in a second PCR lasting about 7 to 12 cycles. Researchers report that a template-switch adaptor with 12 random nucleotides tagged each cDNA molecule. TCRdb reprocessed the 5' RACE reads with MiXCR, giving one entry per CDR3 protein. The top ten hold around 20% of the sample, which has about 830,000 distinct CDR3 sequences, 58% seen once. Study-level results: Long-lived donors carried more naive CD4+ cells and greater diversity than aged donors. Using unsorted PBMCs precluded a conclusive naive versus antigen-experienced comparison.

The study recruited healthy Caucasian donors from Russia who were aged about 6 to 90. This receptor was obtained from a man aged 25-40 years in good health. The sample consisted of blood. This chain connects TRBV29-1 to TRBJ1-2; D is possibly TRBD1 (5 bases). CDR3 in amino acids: CSVEGQGVPYGYTF. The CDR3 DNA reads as TGCAGCGTTGAAGGGCAGGGTGTTCCCTATGGCTACACCTTC.